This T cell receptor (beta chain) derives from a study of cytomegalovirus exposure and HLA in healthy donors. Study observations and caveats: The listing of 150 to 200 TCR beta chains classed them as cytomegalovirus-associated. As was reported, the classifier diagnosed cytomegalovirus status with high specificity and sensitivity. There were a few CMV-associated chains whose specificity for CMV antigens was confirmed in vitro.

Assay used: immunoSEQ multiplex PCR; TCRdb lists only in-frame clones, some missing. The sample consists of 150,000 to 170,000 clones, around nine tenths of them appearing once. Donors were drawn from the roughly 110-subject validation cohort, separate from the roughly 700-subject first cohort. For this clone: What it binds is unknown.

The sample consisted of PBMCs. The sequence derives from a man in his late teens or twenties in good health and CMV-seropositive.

The CDR3 nucleotides read TGTGCCTGGAGTTTAAGGGGGCGTTCGGTCTTAGAGTACTTC. This encodes CAWSLRGRSVLEYF. The V and J genes are TRBV30 and TRBJ2-7; 7 bases are shared with TRBD1. Germline lookup yields CDR1 GTSNPN and CDR2 SVGIG (reference sequence). V trimming: 2 bases; J trimming: 11 bases; junction bases outside the gene matches: 15. The CDR3 contains 14 residues. The full variable domain, with the rest looked up from reference TRBV30 and TRBJ2-7, is SQTIHQWPATLVQPVGSPLSLECTVEGTSNPNLYWYRQAAGRGLQLLFYSVGIGQISSEVPQNLSASRPQDRQFILSSKKLLLSDSGFYLCAWSLRGRSVLEYFGPGTRLTVT.